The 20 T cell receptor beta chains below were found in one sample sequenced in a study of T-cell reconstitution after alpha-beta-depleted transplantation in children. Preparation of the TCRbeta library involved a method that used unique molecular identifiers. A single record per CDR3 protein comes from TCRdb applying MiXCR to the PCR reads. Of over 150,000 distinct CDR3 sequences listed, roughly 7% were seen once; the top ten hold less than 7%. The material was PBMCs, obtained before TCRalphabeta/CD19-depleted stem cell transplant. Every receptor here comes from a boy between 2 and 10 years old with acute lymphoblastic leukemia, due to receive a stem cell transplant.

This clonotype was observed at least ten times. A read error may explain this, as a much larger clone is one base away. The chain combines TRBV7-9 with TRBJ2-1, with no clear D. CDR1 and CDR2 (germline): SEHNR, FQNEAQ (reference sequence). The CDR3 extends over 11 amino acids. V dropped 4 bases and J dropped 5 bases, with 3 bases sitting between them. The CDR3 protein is CASSSNNEQFF. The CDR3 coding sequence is TGTGCCAGCAGCTCAAACAATGAGCAGTTCTTC.

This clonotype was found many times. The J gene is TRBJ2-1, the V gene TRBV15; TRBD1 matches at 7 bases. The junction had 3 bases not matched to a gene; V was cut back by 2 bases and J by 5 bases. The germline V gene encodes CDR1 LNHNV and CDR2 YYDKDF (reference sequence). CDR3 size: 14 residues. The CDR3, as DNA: TGTGCCACCAGCAGAAGGACAGGCGACAATGAGCAGTTCTTC. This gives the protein CATSRRTGDNEQFF.

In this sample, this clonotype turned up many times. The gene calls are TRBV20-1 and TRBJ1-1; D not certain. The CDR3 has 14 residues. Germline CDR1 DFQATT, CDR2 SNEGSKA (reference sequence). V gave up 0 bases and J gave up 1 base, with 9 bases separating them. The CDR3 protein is CSARDFGPNTEAFF. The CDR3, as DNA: TGCAGTGCTAGAGATTTTGGACCGAACACTGAAGCTTTCTTT.

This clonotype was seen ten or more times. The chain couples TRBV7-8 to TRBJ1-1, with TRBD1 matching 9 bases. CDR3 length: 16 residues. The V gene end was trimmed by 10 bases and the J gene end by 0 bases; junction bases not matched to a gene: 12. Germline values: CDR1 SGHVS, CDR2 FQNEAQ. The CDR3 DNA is TGTGCCACAAGAAACGGACAGGGGCTCATGAACACTGAAGCTTTCTTT. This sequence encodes CATRNGQGLMNTEAFF.

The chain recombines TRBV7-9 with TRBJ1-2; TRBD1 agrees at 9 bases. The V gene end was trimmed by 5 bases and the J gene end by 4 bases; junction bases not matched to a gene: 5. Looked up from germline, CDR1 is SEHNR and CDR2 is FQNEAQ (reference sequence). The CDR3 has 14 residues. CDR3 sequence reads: CASSPRTGVYGYTF. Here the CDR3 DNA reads TGTGCCAGCAGCCCACGGACAGGGGTCTATGGCTACACCTTC.

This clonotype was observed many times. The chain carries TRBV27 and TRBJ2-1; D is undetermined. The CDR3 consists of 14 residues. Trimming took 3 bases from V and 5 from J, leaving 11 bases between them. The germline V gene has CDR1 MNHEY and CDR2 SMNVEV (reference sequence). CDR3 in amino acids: CASSLAGPDNEQFF. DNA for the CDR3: TGTGCCAGCAGTTTGGCAGGCCCGGACAATGAGCAGTTCTTC.

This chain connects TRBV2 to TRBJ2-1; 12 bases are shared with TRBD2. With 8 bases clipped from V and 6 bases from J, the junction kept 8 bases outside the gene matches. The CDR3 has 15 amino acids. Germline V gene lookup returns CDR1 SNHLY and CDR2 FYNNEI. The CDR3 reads CASRRLAGGPNEQFF. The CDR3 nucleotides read TGTGCCAGCCGGCGGCTAGCGGGAGGGCCCAATGAGCAGTTCTTC.

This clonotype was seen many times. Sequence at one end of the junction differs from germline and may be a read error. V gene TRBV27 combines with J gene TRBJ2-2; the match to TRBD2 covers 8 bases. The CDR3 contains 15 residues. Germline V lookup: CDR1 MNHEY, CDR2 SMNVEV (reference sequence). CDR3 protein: CSSSLYPGGSGELFF. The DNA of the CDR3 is TGTTCCAGCAGTTTATACCCGGGAGGGTCCGGGGAGCTGTTTTTT.

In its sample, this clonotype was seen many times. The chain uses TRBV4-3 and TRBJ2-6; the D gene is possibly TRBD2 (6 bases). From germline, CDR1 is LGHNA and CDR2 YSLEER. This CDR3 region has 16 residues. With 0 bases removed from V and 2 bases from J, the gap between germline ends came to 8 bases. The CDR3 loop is CASSQERGTGANVLTF. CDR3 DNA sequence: TGCGCCAGCAGCCAAGAACGGGGGACTGGGGCCAACGTCCTGACTTTC.

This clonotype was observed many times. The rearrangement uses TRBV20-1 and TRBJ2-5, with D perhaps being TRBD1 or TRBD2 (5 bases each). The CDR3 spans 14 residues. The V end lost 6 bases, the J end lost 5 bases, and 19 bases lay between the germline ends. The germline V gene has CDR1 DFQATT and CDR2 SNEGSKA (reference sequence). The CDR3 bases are TGCAGTGCACGACAGTCGGGGATTTGGGAGACCCAGTACTTC. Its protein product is CSARQSGIWETQYF.

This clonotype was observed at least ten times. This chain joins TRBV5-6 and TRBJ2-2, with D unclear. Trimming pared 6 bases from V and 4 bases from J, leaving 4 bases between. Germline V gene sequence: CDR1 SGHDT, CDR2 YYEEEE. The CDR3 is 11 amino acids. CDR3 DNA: TGTGCCAGCAACTGCACCGGGGAGCTGTTTTTT. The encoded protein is CASNCTGELFF.

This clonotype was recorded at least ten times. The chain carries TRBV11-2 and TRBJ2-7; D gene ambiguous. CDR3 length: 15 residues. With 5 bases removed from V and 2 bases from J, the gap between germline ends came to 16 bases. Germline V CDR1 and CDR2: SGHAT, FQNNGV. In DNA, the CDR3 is TGTGCCAGCAGCGTCACTGGCGTTCCAACCTACGAGCAGTACTTC. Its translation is CASSVTGVPTYEQYF.

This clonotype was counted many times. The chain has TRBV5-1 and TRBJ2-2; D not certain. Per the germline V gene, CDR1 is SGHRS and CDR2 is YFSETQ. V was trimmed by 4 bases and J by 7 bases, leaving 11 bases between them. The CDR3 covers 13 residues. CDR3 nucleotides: TGCGCCAGCAGCCCGGATAGTGTCGGGGAGCTGTTTTTT. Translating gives CASSPDSVGELFF. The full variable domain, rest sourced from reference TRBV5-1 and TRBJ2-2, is KAGVTQTPRYLIKTRGQQVTLSCSPISGHRSVSWYQQTPGQGLQFLFEYFSETQRNKGNFPGRFSGRQFSNSRSEMNVSTLELGDSALYLCASSPDSVGELFFGEGSRLTVL.

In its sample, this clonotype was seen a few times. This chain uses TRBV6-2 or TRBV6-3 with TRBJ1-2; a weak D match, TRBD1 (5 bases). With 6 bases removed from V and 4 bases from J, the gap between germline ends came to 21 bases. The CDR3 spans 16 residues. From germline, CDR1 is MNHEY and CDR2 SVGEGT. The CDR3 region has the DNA TGTGCCAGCAGCGACCCGCAGACAGATACCTCCTATGGCTACACCTTC. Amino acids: CASSDPQTDTSYGYTF.

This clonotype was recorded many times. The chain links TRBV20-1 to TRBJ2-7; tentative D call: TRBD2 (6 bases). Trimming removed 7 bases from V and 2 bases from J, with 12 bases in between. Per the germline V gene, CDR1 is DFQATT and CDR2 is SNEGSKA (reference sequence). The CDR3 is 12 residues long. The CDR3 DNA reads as TGCAGTGGGGAGGACGGAACCTACGAGCAGTACTTC. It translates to CSGEDGTYEQYF.

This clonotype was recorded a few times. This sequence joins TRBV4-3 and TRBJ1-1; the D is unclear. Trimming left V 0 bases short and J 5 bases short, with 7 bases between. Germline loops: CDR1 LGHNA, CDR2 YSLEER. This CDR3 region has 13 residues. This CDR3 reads CASSQDGVTEAFF. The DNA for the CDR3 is TGCGCCAGCAGCCAAGATGGGGTTACTGAAGCTTTCTTT.

CDR3 amino acids: CASSFIFNTSGSTPGEQYF. CDR3 nucleotides: TGTGCCAGCAGCTTCATCTTTAACACTAGCGGATCTACCCCGGGAGAGCAGTACTTC. The chain has TRBV11-3 and TRBJ2-7, with 8 bases aligning to TRBD2. Germline V lookup: CDR1 SGHNT, CDR2 YENEEA. J lost 7 bases, V lost 3 bases, and 23 bases had no gene match. The CDR3 consists of 19 residues.

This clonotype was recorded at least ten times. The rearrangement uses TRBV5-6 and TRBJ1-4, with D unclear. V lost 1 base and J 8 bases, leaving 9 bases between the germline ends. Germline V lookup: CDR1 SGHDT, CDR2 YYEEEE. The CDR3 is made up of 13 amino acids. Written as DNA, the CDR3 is TGTGCCAGCAGCTTGCAAGGCGGGGAAAAACTGTTTTTT. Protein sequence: CASSLQGGEKLFF.

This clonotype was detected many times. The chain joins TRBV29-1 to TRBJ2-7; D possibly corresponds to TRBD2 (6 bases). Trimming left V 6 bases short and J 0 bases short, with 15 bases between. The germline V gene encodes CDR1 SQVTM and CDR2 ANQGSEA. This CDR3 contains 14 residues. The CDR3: CSVIRDGSSYEQYF. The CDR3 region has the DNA TGCAGCGTCATCCGGGACGGGAGCTCCTACGAGCAGTACTTC.

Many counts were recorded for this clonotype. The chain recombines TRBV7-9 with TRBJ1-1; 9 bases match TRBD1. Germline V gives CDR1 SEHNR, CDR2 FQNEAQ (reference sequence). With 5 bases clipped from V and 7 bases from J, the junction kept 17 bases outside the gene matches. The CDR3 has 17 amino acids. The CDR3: CASSPRFWDREQDEAFF. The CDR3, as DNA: TGTGCCAGCAGCCCCAGGTTTTGGGACAGGGAACAAGATGAAGCTTTCTTT.